These 29 T cell receptor beta chains were all obtained from the same sample, sequenced in a study of shared clonotypes between healthy human individuals. Profiled with immunoSEQ multiplex PCR; TCRdb holds only in-frame clones, not every one. The repertoire includes about a million clones, about 72% of them detected once, and 0.7% to 0.95% sits in the top ten. The material sequenced was memory CD4+ T cells from PBMCs. Subset here: CD45RA-negative fraction. These receptors all stem from a man younger than 30 in good health. Some clones in this sample may be carry-over from other donors' samples.

This clone has only a few counts. DNA of the CDR3: TGTGCCAGCAGCATACAGGAGGGCACTGAAGCTTTCTTT. This gives the protein CASSIQEGTEAFF. This chain connects TRBV7-9 to TRBJ1-1; D might be TRBD1 (5 bases). The germline V gene has CDR1 SEHNR and CDR2 FQNEAQ (reference sequence). The CDR3 extends over 13 amino acids. Deletions cut 5 bases from V and 4 bases from J, with 11 bases between.

About this clone: A much larger clone differs by one base, so this may be a read error. The sample contains more than one DNA sequence encoding this CDR3. This chain joins TRBV27 and TRBJ2-1; the D gene could be TRBD1 or TRBD2 (5 bases each). Trimming removed 1 base from V and 7 bases from J, with 5 bases in between. The CDR3 runs to 12 residues. Germline CDR1 MNHEY, CDR2 SMNVEV (reference sequence). The CDR3 region has the DNA TGTGCCAGCAGTTTATGGGGGAATGAGCAGTTCTTC. It translates to CASSLWGNEQFF.

CDR3 coding DNA: TGTGCCAGCAGCTCCCCCAGGGGCTATGGCTACACCTTC. Translation: CASSSPRGYGYTF. The rearrangement joins TRBV28 to TRBJ1-2; possible D gene TRBD1, 6 bases. The CDR3 sequence is 13 residues long. V was cut by 6 bases and J by 4 bases, with 12 bases left in between. The germline gives CDR1 MDHEN, CDR2 SYDVKM.

For the CDR3, the DNA is TGTGCCAGCAGTGGCAGAGTCCAAGAGACCCAGTACTTC. Its protein product is CASSGRVQETQYF. The rearrangement links TRBV2 to TRBJ2-5; no firm D call. CDR1 is SNHLY and CDR2 is FYNNEI in the germline V gene. This CDR3 contains 13 residues. V gave up 4 bases and J gave up 1 base, with 7 bases separating them.

The chain employs TRBV7-6 and TRBJ2-5; D call uncertain. CDR3 length: 13 residues. Germline CDR1 and CDR2: SGHVS and FNYEAQ. V was pared by 0 bases and J by 4 bases, with 6 bases between. The CDR3 coding sequence is TGTGCCAGCAGCTTAGCATTCGGAGAGACCCAGTACTTC. As protein: CASSLAFGETQYF.

This sequence joins TRBV5-4 and TRBJ2-2, with 14 positions matching TRBD2. From germline, CDR1 is SGHNT and CDR2 YYREEE (reference sequence). There are 16 residues in the CDR3. Unmatched junction bases numbered 2, after V lost 4 bases and J lost 3 bases. The CDR3 loop reads CASSLGLAGDTGELFF. The CDR3 nucleotides are TGTGCCAGCAGCCTGGGACTAGCGGGAGACACCGGGGAGCTGTTTTTT.

The chain uses TRBV12-2 and TRBJ1-4. TRBV12-2 is a pseudogene. There are 15 residues in the CDR3. In nucleotides, the CDR3 is TGTGCAAGTCGCTTAGAGTGGTGGCGCAATGAAAAACTGTTTTTT. This gives the protein CASRLEWWRNEKLFF.

Of note for this clone: The junction shows a germline mismatch at one end, possibly a read error. The genes are TRBV7-3 and TRBJ2-6; 8 positions match TRBD1. Germline loops: CDR1 SGHTA, CDR2 FQGTGA. This CDR3 is built from 15 residues. CDR3 sequence (DNA): TGTGCCAGCAGCTTGGTGCCAGGGGGCGGCGAACTAAAGTCTTTC. Its translation: CASSLVPGGGELKSF. Drawing the rest from reference TRBV7-3 and TRBJ2-6, the complete variable domain is GAGVSQTPSNKVTEKGKYVELRCDPISGHTALYWYRQSLGQGPEFLIYFQGTGAADDSGLPNDRFFAVRPEGSVSTLKIQRTERGDSAVYLCASSLVPGGGELKSFGAGSRLTVL.

This clone was seen only a few times. The chain has TRBV19 and TRBJ2-2; no firm D call. Between the trimmed V and J ends, which lost 7 bases and 4 bases, there was a span of 13 bases. The CDR3 is 14 residues long. Per germline, CDR1 LNHDA and CDR2 SQIVND (reference sequence). The CDR3 spells CASTPDRITGELFF. CDR3 in DNA: TGTGCCAGTACCCCGGACCGAATCACCGGGGAGCTGTTTTTT. The whole variable domain, filled in from reference TRBV19 and TRBJ2-2, reads DGGITQSPKYLFRKEGQNVTLSCEQNLNHDAMYWYRQDPGQGLRLIYYSQIVNDFQKGDIAEGYSVSREKKESFPLTVTSAQKNPTAFYLCASTPDRITGELFFGEGSRLTVL.

This sequence joins TRBV9 and TRBJ2-1, with TRBD2 matching 10 bases. The germline V gene encodes CDR1 SGDLS and CDR2 YYNGEE. Unmatched junction bases numbered 8, after V lost 1 base and J lost 10 bases. This CDR3 contains 15 residues. The CDR3 DNA is TGTGCCAGCAGCGTAAATCCGGTAGCGGGAGGCGAGCAGTTCTTC. This encodes CASSVNPVAGGEQFF.

CDR3 DNA sequence: TGCAGCGTTGAACGCGGATTCAGGAGGCCAAGCACAGATACGCAGTATTTT. This codes for CSVERGFRRPSTDTQYF. This chain connects TRBV29-1 to TRBJ2-3, with D perhaps TRBD2 (5 bases). V was clipped by 2 bases and J by 0 bases, with 18 bases between them. CDR1 and CDR2 (germline): SQVTM, ANQGSEA. The CDR3 runs 17 residues.

The chain employs TRBV9 and TRBJ2-4; no firm D call. Between the trimmed V and J ends, which lost 3 bases and 7 bases, there was a span of 14 bases. Germline loops: CDR1 SGDLS, CDR2 YYNGEE. This CDR3 region has 14 residues. CDR3 protein: CASSDDREGNIQYF. The CDR3 region has the DNA TGTGCCAGCAGCGATGACCGCGAAGGGAACATTCAGTACTTC.

This chain joins TRBV5-1 and TRBJ2-3; D perhaps matches TRBD2 (7 bases). V gave up 0 bases and J gave up 4 bases, with 12 bases separating them. The CDR3 extends over 15 amino acids. Per the germline V gene, CDR1 is SGHRS and CDR2 is YFSETQ. Written as DNA, the CDR3 is TGCGCCAGCAGCTTGGACAGGGAGGGGGCAGATACGCAGTATTTT. Translating gives CASSLDREGADTQYF.

This chain links TRBV21-1 with TRBJ2-7. TRBV21-1 counts as a pseudogene. This CDR3 comprises 15 residues. The CDR3 DNA reads TGTGCCAGCAGCAAAGAGGGCAGTGAAATGGGCGAGCAGTACTTC. Its translation: CASSKEGSEMGEQYF.

V gene TRBV28 combines with J gene TRBJ2-7; possibly TRBD1 or TRBD2 for D (6 bases each). Germline V CDR1 and CDR2: MDHEN, SYDVKM. The V gene lost 5 bases and the J gene lost 5 bases, with 19 bases spanning the gap. CDR3 length: 15 amino acids. The CDR3 DNA follows: TGTGCCAGCAGTCCCCCCGGACCCCGGGGGCACGAGCAGTACTTC. This codes for CASSPPGPRGHEQYF.

A few counts support this clone. The chain employs TRBV10-3 and TRBJ1-1, with no clear D. The CDR3 contains 10 residues. V gave up 10 bases and J gave up 12 bases, with 15 bases separating them. Germline V lookup: CDR1 ENHRY, CDR2 SYGVKD. CDR3 loop: CATSGPVTFF. CDR3 nucleotides: TGTGCCACCTCCGGCCCCGTTACTTTCTTT.

This clone turned up a few times. The genes are TRBV9 and TRBJ2-2; 9 nucleotides align to TRBD1. Per the germline V gene, CDR1 is SGDLS and CDR2 is YYNGEE. CDR3 length: 18 amino acids. J gave up 0 bases and V 0 bases, and 6 bases lay outside the gene matches. The CDR3 sequence is CASSVAKGQGTNTGELFF. The DNA of the CDR3 is TGTGCCAGCAGCGTAGCTAAGGGACAGGGAACGAACACCGGGGAGCTGTTTTTT.

This clone was recorded a few times. The chain couples TRBV7-8 to TRBJ2-1; no clear D gene. Deletions cut 1 base from V and 9 bases from J, with 19 bases between. CDR1 SGHVS and CDR2 FQNEAQ come from the germline V gene. The CDR3 is 16 amino acids. In DNA, the CDR3 is TGTGCCAGCAGCTTAGTTCTGCCCATATCCTATTTTGAGCAGTTCTTC. The encoded protein is CASSLVLPISYFEQFF.

About this clone itself: This CDR3 is also generated by other DNA sequences in the sample. The chain is built from TRBV2 and TRBJ1-5, with 7 bases that match TRBD1. The length of the CDR3 is 14 residues. Per germline, CDR1 SNHLY and CDR2 FYNNEI. V dropped 5 bases and J dropped 3; count of bases not matched to a gene: 4. The CDR3 protein is CASSRDRDNQPQHF. CDR3 DNA sequence: TGTGCCAGCAGTCGGGACAGAGACAATCAGCCCCAGCATTTT.

The V gene is TRBV19, the J gene TRBJ1-5, with a weak D call TRBD1 (5 bases). Germline assignment: CDR1 LNHDA and CDR2 SQIVND (reference sequence). CDR3 length: 16 amino acids. Trimming left V 6 bases short and J 0 bases short, with 15 bases between. The CDR3 protein is CASRPLGGFSNQPQHF. In DNA, the CDR3 is TGTGCCAGTAGGCCACTTGGGGGGTTTAGCAATCAGCCCCAGCATTTT. Combining the CDR3 with reference TRBV19 and TRBJ1-5 gives the whole variable domain DGGITQSPKYLFRKEGQNVTLSCEQNLNHDAMYWYRQDPGQGLRLIYYSQIVNDFQKGDIAEGYSVSREKKESFPLTVTSAQKNPTAFYLCASRPLGGFSNQPQHFGDGTRLSIL.

The chain recombines TRBV28 with TRBJ1-2; D remains ambiguous. Per germline, CDR1 MDHEN and CDR2 SYDVKM. The CDR3 is 14 residues long. With 5 bases removed from V and 3 bases from J, the gap between germline ends came to 13 bases. Written as DNA, the CDR3 is TGTGCCAGCAGTCGAAGGAGGGTGGACTATGGCTACACCTTC. It yields the protein CASSRRRVDYGYTF.

The DNA for the CDR3 is TGTGCCAGCTCACCCACCTCTTGGCCTGGCTCTTCAGGGGACGAGCAGTACTTC. Translated, it gives CASSPTSWPGSSGDEQYF. The rearrangement joins TRBV18 to TRBJ2-7; a weak D match, TRBD1 (6 bases). Germline-derived CDR1 and CDR2 are KGHSH and LQKENI. V gave up 3 bases and J gave up 5 bases, with 26 bases separating them. The CDR3 covers 18 residues.

The CDR3 loop reads CASSPTGTNTGELFF. The CDR3 DNA is TGTGCCAGCAGCCCGACAGGGACGAACACCGGGGAGCTGTTTTTT. The chain has TRBV6-6 and TRBJ2-2; 7 bases fit TRBD1. The V and J ends lost 6 bases and 0 bases, in that order; junction bases with no gene match: 4. This CDR3 is 15 amino acids long. Germline V CDR1 and CDR2: MNHNY, SVGAGI (reference sequence).

V gene TRBV7-9 combines with J gene TRBJ1-1, with D unclear. V lost 2 bases, J lost 1 base, and 17 bases lay in between. Germline CDR1 SEHNR, CDR2 FQNEAQ (reference sequence). The CDR3 has 17 amino acids. The CDR3 spells CASSLSLHGDGNTEAFF. DNA for the CDR3: TGTGCCAGCAGCTTATCCTTACACGGGGATGGGAACACTGAAGCTTTCTTT.

This chain links TRBV27 with TRBJ2-1, with a weak D call TRBD1 (6 bases). The germline gives CDR1 MNHEY, CDR2 SMNVEV (reference sequence). Deletions cut 3 bases from V and 0 bases from J, with 15 bases between. This CDR3 has 17 residues. The CDR3 DNA reads as TGTGCCAGCAGTTTCTTACGACAGGAGAGCTCCTACAATGAGCAGTTCTTC. Translating it yields CASSFLRQESSYNEQFF.

The CDR3 protein is CASSPPTTTETQYF. CDR3 nucleotides: TGTGCCAGCTCACCACCGACGACAACAGAGACCCAGTACTTC. The chain recombines TRBV18 with TRBJ2-5; D is undetermined. With 0 bases removed from V and 4 bases from J, the gap between germline ends came to 9 bases. This CDR3 region has 14 residues. CDR1 is KGHSH and CDR2 is LQKENI in the germline V gene.

V gene TRBV11-3 combines with J gene TRBJ2-1; no reliable D call. The germline gives CDR1 SGHNT, CDR2 YENEEA. Deletions cut 5 bases from V and 1 base from J, with 6 bases between. CDR3 length: 13 residues. CDR3 bases: TGTGCCAGCAGCGGCGCTTCCTACAATGAGCAGTTCTTC. It specifies CASSGASYNEQFF.

The CDR3, as DNA: TGTGCCAGCGCCCTCAAGGGCACAGATACGCAGTATTTT. Its translation is CASALKGTDTQYF. The chain links TRBV13 to TRBJ2-3; the D is unclear. Looked up from germline, CDR1 is PRHDT and CDR2 is FYEKMQ (reference sequence). V was clipped by 8 bases and J by 1 base, with 10 bases between them. There are 13 residues in the CDR3.

This rearrangement joins TRBV11-2 to TRBJ2-3; D gene ambiguous. The V and J ends lost 5 bases and 2 bases respectively, with 11 bases between them. This CDR3 spans 14 amino acids. CDR1 is SGHAT, CDR2 FQNNGV, per germline. CDR3 in DNA: TGTGCCAGCAGCCTACGACGGGCCACAGATACGCAGTATTTT. Protein product: CASSLRRATDTQYF.